This T cell receptor (beta chain) was sequenced during a study of neurological immune-mediated disorders. Germline loops: CDR1 SGHKS, CDR2 YYEKEE (reference sequence). The CDR3 loop spans 15 amino acids. Trimming stripped 3 bases from V and 6 bases from J, with 19 bases between. One entry per CDR3 protein results from TCRdb running MiXCR on the 5' RACE reads. Here the sample spans 72,000 or so distinct CDR3 sequences, more than 15% being singletons. This clonotype was detected many times. Sequenced input: PBMCs. This chain connects TRBV5-5 to TRBJ2-7; a possible D gene is TRBD2 (6 bases). This sequence was found in a woman aged 35 to 49 in good health. This CDR3 is CASSSGGHQLREQYV. The CDR3 bases are TGTGCCAGCAGCTCTGGAGGGCACCAACTACGCGAGCAGTACGTC.